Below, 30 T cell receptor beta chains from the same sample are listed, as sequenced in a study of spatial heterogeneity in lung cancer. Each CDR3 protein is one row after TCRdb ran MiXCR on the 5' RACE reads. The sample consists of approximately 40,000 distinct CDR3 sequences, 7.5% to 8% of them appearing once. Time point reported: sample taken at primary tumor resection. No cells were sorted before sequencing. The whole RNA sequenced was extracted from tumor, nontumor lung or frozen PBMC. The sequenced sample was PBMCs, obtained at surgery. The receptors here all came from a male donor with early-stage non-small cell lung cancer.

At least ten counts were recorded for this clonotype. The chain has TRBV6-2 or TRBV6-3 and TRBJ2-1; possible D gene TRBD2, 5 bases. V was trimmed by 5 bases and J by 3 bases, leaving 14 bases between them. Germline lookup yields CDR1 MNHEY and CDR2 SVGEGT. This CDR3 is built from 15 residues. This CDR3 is CASSELDSIYNEQFF. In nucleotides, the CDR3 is TGTGCCAGCAGTGAACTAGACTCTATCTACAATGAGCAGTTCTTC.

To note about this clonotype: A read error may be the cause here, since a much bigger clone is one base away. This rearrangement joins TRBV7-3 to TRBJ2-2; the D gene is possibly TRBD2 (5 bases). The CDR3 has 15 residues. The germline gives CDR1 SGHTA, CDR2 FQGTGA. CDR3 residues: CAGSPGLANTGELFF. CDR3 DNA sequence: TGTGCCGGCAGCCCCGGACTGGCAAACACCGGGGAGCTGTTTTTT.

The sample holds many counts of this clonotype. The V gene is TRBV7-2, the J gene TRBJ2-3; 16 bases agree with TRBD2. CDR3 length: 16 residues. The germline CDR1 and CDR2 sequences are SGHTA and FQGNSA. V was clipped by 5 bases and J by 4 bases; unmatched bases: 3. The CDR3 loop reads CASSTGTSGGADTQYF. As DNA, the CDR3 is TGTGCCAGCAGCACGGGGACTAGCGGGGGGGCAGATACGCAGTATTTT.

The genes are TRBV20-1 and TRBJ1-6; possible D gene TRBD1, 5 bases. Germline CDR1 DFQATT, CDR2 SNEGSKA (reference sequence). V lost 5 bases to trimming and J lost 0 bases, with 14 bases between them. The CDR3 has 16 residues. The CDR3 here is CSALRDPSSYNSPLHF. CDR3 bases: TGCAGTGCTCTCCGGGACCCGAGCTCCTATAATTCACCCCTCCACTTT.

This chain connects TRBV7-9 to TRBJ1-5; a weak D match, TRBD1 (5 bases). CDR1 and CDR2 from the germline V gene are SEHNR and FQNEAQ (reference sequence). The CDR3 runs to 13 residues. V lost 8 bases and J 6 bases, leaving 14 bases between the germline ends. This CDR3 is CASQGRSGQPQHF. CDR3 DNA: TGTGCCAGCCAGGGCCGAAGCGGTCAGCCCCAGCATTTT.

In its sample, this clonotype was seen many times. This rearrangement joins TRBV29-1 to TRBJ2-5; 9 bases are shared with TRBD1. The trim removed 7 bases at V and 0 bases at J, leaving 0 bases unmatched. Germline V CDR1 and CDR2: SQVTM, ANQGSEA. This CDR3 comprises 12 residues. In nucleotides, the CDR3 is TGCAGCGGGGACAGGGACCAAGAGACCCAGTACTTC. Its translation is CSGDRDQETQYF. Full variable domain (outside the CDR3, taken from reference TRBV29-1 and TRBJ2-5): SAVISQKPSRDICQRGTSLTIQCQVDSQVTMMFWYRQQPGQSLTLIATANQGSEATYESGFVIDKFPISRPNLTFSTLTVSNMSPEDSSIYLCSGDRDQETQYFGPGTRLLVL.

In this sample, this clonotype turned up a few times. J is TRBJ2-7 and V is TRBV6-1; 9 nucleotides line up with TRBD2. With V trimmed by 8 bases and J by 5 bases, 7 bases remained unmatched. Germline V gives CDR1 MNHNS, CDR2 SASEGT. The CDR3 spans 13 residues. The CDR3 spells CASSLAGRNEQYV. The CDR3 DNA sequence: TGTGCCAGCTCGCTAGCGGGGAGAAACGAGCAGTACGTC.

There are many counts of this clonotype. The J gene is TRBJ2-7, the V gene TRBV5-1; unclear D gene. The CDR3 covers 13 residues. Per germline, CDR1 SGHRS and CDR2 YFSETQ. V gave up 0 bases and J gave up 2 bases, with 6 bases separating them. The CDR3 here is CASSLARPYEQYF. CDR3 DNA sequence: TGCGCCAGCAGCTTGGCCAGACCCTACGAGCAGTACTTC. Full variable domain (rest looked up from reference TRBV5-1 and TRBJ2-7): KAGVTQTPRYLIKTRGQQVTLSCSPISGHRSVSWYQQTPGQGLQFLFEYFSETQRNKGNFPGRFSGRQFSNSRSEMNVSTLELGDSALYLCASSLARPYEQYFGPGTRLTVT.

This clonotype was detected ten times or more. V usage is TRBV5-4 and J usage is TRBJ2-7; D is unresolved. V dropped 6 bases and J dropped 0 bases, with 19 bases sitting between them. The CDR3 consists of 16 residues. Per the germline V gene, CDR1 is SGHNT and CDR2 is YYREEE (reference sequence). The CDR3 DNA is TGTGCCAGCACCCCCGGGTCCCGCTCTGACTCCTACGAGCAGTACTTC. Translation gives CASTPGSRSDSYEQYF.

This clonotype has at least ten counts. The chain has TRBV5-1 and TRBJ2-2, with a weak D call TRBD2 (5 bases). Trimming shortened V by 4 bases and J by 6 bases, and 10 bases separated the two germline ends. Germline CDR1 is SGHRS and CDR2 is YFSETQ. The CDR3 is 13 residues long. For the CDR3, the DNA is TGCGCCAGCAGCGAGGGTCTGTCCGGGGAGCTGTTTTTT. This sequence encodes CASSEGLSGELFF. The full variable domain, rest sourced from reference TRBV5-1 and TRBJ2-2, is KAGVTQTPRYLIKTRGQQVTLSCSPISGHRSVSWYQQTPGQGLQFLFEYFSETQRNKGNFPGRFSGRQFSNSRSEMNVSTLELGDSALYLCASSEGLSGELFFGEGSRLTVL.

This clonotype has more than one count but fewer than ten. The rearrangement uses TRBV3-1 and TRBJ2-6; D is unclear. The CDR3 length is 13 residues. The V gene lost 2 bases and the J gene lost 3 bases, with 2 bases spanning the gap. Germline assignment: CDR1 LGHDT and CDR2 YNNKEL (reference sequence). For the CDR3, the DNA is TGTGCCAGCAGCCAAAGTGGGGCCAACGTCCTGACTTTC. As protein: CASSQSGANVLTF.

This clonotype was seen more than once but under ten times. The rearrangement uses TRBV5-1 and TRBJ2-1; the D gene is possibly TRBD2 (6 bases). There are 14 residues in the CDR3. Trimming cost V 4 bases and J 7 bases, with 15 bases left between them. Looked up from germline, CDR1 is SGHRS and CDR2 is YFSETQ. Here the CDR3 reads CASSRQTAGNEQFF. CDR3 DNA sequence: TGCGCCAGCAGCCGCCAGACCGCGGGGAATGAGCAGTTCTTC. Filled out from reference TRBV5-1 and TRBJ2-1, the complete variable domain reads KAGVTQTPRYLIKTRGQQVTLSCSPISGHRSVSWYQQTPGQGLQFLFEYFSETQRNKGNFPGRFSGRQFSNSRSEMNVSTLELGDSALYLCASSRQTAGNEQFFGPGTRLTVL.

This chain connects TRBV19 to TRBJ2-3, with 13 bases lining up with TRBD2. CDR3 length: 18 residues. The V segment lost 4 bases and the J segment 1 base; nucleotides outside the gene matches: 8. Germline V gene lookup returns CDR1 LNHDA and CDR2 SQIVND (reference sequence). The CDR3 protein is CASSRWTSGRRGTDTQYF. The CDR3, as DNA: TGTGCCAGTAGTAGATGGACTAGCGGGAGAAGGGGCACAGATACGCAGTATTTT.

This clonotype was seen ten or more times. The CDR3 DNA reads as TGCGCCAGCAGCAGGACAGGACTTCATGGGGACGAGCAGTACGTC. Protein sequence: CASSRTGLHGDEQYV. The V and J genes are TRBV5-1 and TRBJ2-7; 7 bases map to TRBD1. With V trimmed by 4 bases and J by 5 bases, 12 bases remained unmatched. The CDR3 runs to 15 residues. CDR1 and CDR2 from the germline V gene are SGHRS and YFSETQ.

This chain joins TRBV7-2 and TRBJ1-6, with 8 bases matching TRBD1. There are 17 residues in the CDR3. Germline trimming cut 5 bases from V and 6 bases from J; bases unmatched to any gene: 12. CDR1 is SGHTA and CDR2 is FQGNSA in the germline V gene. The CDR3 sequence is CASSPWGWGQANSPLHF. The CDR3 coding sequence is TGTGCCAGCAGCCCCTGGGGGTGGGGACAGGCTAATTCACCCCTCCACTTT.

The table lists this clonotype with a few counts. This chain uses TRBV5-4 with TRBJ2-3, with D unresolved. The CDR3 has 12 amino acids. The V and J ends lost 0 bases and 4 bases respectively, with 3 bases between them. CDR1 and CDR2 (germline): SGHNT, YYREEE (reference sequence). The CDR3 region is CASSLGSDTQYF. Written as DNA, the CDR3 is TGTGCCAGCAGCTTGGGGTCAGATACGCAGTATTTT.

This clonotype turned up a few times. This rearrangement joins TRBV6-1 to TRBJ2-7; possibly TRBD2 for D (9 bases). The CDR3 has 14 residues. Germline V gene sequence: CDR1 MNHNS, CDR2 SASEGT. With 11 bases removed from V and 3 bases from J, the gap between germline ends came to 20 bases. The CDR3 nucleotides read TGTGCCGCGGGAGGGACAGGAAATTTCTACGAGCAGTACGTC. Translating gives CAAGGTGNFYEQYV.

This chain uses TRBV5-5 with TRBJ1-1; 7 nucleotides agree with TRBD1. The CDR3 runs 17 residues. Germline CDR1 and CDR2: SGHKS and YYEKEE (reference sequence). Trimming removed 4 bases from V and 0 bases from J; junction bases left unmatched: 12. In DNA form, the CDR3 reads TGTGCCAGCAGCCTCCATATGACAGGGAACATGAACACTGAAGCTTTCTTT. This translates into CASSLHMTGNMNTEAFF.

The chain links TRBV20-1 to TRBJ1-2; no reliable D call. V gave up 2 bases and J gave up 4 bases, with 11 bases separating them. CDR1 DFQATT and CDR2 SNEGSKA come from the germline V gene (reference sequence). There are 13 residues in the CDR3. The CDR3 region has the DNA TGCAGTGCTAGACCCTCCCGGGGCTATGGCTACACCTTC. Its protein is CSARPSRGYGYTF.

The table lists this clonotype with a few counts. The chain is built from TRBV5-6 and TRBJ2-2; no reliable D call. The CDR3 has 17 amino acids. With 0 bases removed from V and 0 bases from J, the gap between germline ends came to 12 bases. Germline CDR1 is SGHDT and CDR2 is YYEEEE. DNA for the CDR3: TGTGCCAGCAGCTTGGATCGTAGGTACCCGAACACCGGGGAGCTGTTTTTT. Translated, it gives CASSLDRRYPNTGELFF.

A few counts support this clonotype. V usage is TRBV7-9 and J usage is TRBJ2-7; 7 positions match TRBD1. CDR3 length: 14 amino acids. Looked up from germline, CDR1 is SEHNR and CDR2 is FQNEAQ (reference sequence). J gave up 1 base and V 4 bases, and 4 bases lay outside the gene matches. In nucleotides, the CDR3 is TGTGCCAGCAGCTCCGGGACAGATTCCTACGAGCAGTACTTC. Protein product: CASSSGTDSYEQYF.

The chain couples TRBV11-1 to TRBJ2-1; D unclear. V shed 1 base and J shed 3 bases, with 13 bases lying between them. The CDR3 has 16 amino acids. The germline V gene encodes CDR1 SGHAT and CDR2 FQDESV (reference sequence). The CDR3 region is CASSLVGSGNYNEQFF. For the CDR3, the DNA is TGTGCCAGCAGCTTAGTGGGATCCGGAAACTACAATGAGCAGTTCTTC.

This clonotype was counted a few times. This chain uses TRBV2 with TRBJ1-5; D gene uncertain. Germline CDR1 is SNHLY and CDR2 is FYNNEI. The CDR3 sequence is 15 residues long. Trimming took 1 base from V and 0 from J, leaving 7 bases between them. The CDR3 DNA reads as TGTGCCAGCAGTGAAGAAACACTTAGCAATCAGCCCCAGCATTTT. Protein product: CASSEETLSNQPQHF.

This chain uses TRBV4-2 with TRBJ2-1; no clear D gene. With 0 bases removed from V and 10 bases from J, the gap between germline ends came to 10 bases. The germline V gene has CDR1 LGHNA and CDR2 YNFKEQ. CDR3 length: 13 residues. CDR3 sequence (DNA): TGTGCCAGCAGCCAAGATCGTGGGCGGGAGCAGTTCTTC. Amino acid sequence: CASSQDRGREQFF.

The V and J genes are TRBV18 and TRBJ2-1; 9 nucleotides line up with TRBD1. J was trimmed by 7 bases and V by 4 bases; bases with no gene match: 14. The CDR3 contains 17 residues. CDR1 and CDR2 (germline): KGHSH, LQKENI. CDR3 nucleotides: TGTGCCAGCTCACTCAGAGATGGACAGGGGCTAGGGAATGAGCAGTTCTTC. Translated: CASSLRDGQGLGNEQFF.

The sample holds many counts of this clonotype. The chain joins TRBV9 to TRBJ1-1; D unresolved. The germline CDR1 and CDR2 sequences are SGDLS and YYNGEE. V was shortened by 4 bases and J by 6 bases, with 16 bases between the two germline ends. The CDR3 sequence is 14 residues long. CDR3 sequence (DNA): TGTGCCAGCAGCCCAAGACTGGGCTTCGCTGAAGCTTTCTTT. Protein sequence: CASSPRLGFAEAFF.

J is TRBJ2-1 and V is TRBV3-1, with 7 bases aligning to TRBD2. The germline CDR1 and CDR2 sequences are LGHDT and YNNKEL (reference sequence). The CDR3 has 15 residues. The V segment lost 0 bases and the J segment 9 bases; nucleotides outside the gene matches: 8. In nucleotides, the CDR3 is TGTGCCAGCAGCCAAGATCGGGCTAGCGGAGGTGAGCAGTTCTTC. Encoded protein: CASSQDRASGGEQFF.

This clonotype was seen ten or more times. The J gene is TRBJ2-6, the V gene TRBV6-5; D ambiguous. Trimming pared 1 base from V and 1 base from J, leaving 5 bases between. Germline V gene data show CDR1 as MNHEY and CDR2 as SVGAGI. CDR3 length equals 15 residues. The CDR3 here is CASSYFRSGANVLTF. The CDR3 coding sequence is TGTGCCAGCAGTTACTTCAGATCTGGGGCCAACGTCCTGACTTTC.

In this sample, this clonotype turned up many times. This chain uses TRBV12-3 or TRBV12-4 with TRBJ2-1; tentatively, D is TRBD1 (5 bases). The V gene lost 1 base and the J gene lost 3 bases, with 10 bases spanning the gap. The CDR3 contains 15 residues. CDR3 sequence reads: CASSLGQNYYNEQFF. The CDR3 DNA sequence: TGTGCCAGCAGTTTAGGACAGAATTACTACAATGAGCAGTTCTTC.

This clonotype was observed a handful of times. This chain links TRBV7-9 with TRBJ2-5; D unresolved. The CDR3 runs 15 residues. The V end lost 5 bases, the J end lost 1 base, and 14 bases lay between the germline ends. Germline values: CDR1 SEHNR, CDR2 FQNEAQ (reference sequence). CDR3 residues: CASSPGFRIQETQYF. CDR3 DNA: TGTGCCAGCAGCCCAGGTTTTAGAATCCAAGAGACCCAGTACTTC.